A selection of T cell receptor beta chains follows, all from one sample in a study of T cells after yellow fever vaccination. Using its own MiXCR run on the 5' RACE reads, TCRdb lists one record per CDR3 protein. The sample has 110,000 to 150,000 distinct CDR3 sequences, about 6.2% seen once. The sequences come from CD4+ T cells sorted from PBMCs, collected 10 days after the yellow fever booster vaccination. These receptors were collected from a man aged 25 to 40 who received the YFV17D yellow fever vaccine. Each CDR3 is given with its conserved first and last residue. Each record gives: V gene, CDR3 length, D gene, J gene, clone size, CDR3 protein, CDR3 DNA. A D gene is named only where the DNA matches it firmly. Where a row states a size, it is once, few, many or the class of an expanded clone; other rows omit it.

v_call: TRBV5-6
cdr3_length: 19
d_call: .
j_call: TRBJ2-2
clone_size: many
cdr3_aa: CASSSRLWDTRTGTGELFF
cdr3_nt: TGTGCCAGCAGCTCCAGGCTATGGGACACAAGAACGGGCACCGGGGAGCTGTTTTTT

v_call: TRBV28
cdr3_length: 12
d_call: .
j_call: TRBJ2-7
clone_size: once
cdr3_aa: CASSLAKHEQYF
cdr3_nt: TGTGCCAGCAGTTTAGCAAAACACGAGCAGTACTTC

v_call: TRBV20-1
cdr3_length: 12
d_call: .
j_call: TRBJ2-5
clone_size: .
cdr3_aa: CSASGSGETQYF
cdr3_nt: TGCAGTGCTAGTGGTTCGGGGGAGACCCAGTACTTC

v_call: TRBV7-9
cdr3_length: 17
d_call: TRBD2
j_call: TRBJ2-5
clone_size: many
cdr3_aa: CASTVGTSGNTTWTQYF
cdr3_nt: TGTGCCAGTACCGTCGGGACTAGCGGGAACACCACGTGGACCCAGTACTTC

v_call: TRBV20-1
cdr3_length: 18
d_call: TRBD2
j_call: TRBJ2-1
clone_size: many
cdr3_aa: CSAMPTSGRWGSYNEQFF
cdr3_nt: TGCAGTGCTATGCCGACTAGCGGGAGATGGGGCTCCTACAATGAGCAGTTCTTC

v_call: TRBV20-1
cdr3_length: 16
d_call: TRBD2
j_call: TRBJ2-7
clone_size: few
cdr3_aa: CSARGRLAGGQYEQYF
cdr3_nt: TGCAGTGCTAGAGGCAGGCTAGCGGGAGGGCAGTACGAGCAGTACTTC

v_call: TRBV29-1
cdr3_length: 13
d_call: TRBD2
j_call: TRBJ2-1
clone_size: .
cdr3_aa: CSVVRTSVNEQFF
cdr3_nt: TGCAGCGTTGTTCGAACTAGCGTCAATGAGCAGTTCTTC

v_call: TRBV20-1
cdr3_length: 15
d_call: .
j_call: TRBJ2-7
clone_size: many
cdr3_aa: CSASAGGRGSYEQYF
cdr3_nt: TGCAGTGCTAGTGCTGGGGGACGGGGGTCCTACGAGCAGTACTTC

v_call: TRBV5-1
cdr3_length: 14
d_call: .
j_call: TRBJ2-7
clone_size: .
cdr3_aa: CASSSGTFGSEQYF
cdr3_nt: TGCGCCAGCAGCTCGGGGACCTTCGGGAGTGAGCAGTACTTC

v_call: TRBV20-1
cdr3_length: 15
d_call: .
j_call: TRBJ2-1
clone_size: few
cdr3_aa: CSAPPSGSLINEQFF
cdr3_nt: TGCAGTGCCCCCCCTTCGGGCAGCTTAATCAATGAGCAGTTCTTC

v_call: TRBV4-2
cdr3_length: 17
d_call: .
j_call: TRBJ2-1
clone_size: many
cdr3_aa: CASSQDWEVFIYNEQFF
cdr3_nt: TGTGCCAGCAGCCAAGATTGGGAGGTTTTCATCTACAATGAGCAGTTCTTC

v_call: TRBV24-1
cdr3_length: 16
d_call: .
j_call: TRBJ2-1
clone_size: .
cdr3_aa: CATSDKSGSSYNEQFF
cdr3_nt: TGTGCCACCAGTGATAAAAGCGGAAGCTCCTACAATGAGCAGTTCTTC

v_call: TRBV5-8
cdr3_length: 15
d_call: TRBD2
j_call: TRBJ2-7
clone_size: many
cdr3_aa: CASSSPLAESYEQYF
cdr3_nt: TGTGCCAGCAGCTCACCCCTAGCGGAATCCTACGAGCAGTACTTC

v_call: TRBV20-1
cdr3_length: 15
d_call: .
j_call: TRBJ1-4
clone_size: few
cdr3_aa: CSARSNRQENEKLFF
cdr3_nt: TGCAGTGCTCGATCTAACCGCCAAGAGAATGAAAAACTGTTTTTT

v_call: TRBV5-1
cdr3_length: 15
d_call: .
j_call: TRBJ1-4
clone_size: many
cdr3_aa: CASKSRVASNEKLFF
cdr3_nt: TGCGCCAGCAAATCTAGGGTGGCATCAAATGAAAAACTGTTTTTT

v_call: TRBV16
cdr3_length: 15
d_call: .
j_call: TRBJ2-1
clone_size: many
cdr3_aa: CASSPRNSSYNEQFF
cdr3_nt: TGTGCCAGCAGCCCTCGTAATAGCTCCTACAATGAGCAGTTCTTC

v_call: TRBV20-1
cdr3_length: 14
d_call: .
j_call: TRBJ1-5
clone_size: many
cdr3_aa: CSARSSGRNQPQHF
cdr3_nt: TGCAGTGCTAGGTCGTCAGGACGTAATCAGCCCCAGCATTTT

v_call: TRBV20-1
cdr3_length: 12
d_call: .
j_call: TRBJ2-7
clone_size: many
cdr3_aa: CSASRRGDEQYF
cdr3_nt: TGCAGTGCCTCCCGTCGGGGCGACGAGCAGTACTTC

v_call: TRBV12-3/TRBV12-4
cdr3_length: 14
d_call: .
j_call: TRBJ1-5
clone_size: many
cdr3_aa: CASSFSISNQPQHF
cdr3_nt: TGTGCCAGCAGTTTCTCCATTAGCAATCAGCCCCAGCATTTT

v_call: TRBV10-3
cdr3_length: 18
d_call: .
j_call: TRBJ2-7
clone_size: many
cdr3_aa: CAINPGRTAAHITYEQYF
cdr3_nt: TGTGCCATCAACCCCGGGAGGACAGCGGCCCATATCACCTACGAGCAGTACTTC

v_call: TRBV5-5
cdr3_length: 15
d_call: TRBD2
j_call: TRBJ2-7
clone_size: many
cdr3_aa: CASSSGLAGLYEQYF
cdr3_nt: TGTGCCAGCAGCTCCGGACTAGCGGGCCTCTACGAGCAGTACTTC

v_call: TRBV5-4
cdr3_length: 16
d_call: .
j_call: TRBJ2-6
clone_size: many
cdr3_aa: CASSAGDSSGANVLTF
cdr3_nt: TGTGCCAGCAGCGCGGGGGACAGCTCTGGGGCCAACGTCCTGACTTTC

v_call: TRBV5-1
cdr3_length: 13
d_call: .
j_call: TRBJ2-4
clone_size: many
cdr3_aa: CASRSGAGNIQYF
cdr3_nt: TGCGCCAGCAGATCCGGGGCGGGAAACATTCAGTACTTC

v_call: TRBV20-1
cdr3_length: 13
d_call: .
j_call: TRBJ1-6
clone_size: many
cdr3_aa: CSAPQTVYSPLHF
cdr3_nt: TGCAGTGCTCCGCAGACAGTCTATTCACCCCTCCACTTT

v_call: TRBV5-1
cdr3_length: 15
d_call: .
j_call: TRBJ2-1
clone_size: few
cdr3_aa: CASTNDGSSYNEQFF
cdr3_nt: TGCGCCAGCACCAATGACGGGAGCTCCTACAATGAGCAGTTCTTC

v_call: TRBV7-2
cdr3_length: 16
d_call: TRBD2
j_call: TRBJ2-7
clone_size: .
cdr3_aa: CASSLRGGGGGYEQYF
cdr3_nt: TGTGCCAGCAGCTTACGGGGGGGTGGGGGCGGCTACGAGCAGTACTTC

v_call: TRBV20-1
cdr3_length: 16
d_call: TRBD2
j_call: TRBJ2-7
clone_size: few
cdr3_aa: CSARDGGKLAGGGEYF
cdr3_nt: TGCAGTGCTAGAGATGGGGGAAAACTAGCGGGAGGTGGGGAGTACTTC

v_call: TRBV19
cdr3_length: 15
d_call: .
j_call: TRBJ1-5
clone_size: .
cdr3_aa: CASNLQEGGNQPQHF
cdr3_nt: TGTGCCAGTAACCTCCAGGAGGGTGGTAATCAGCCCCAGCATTTT

v_call: TRBV6-2/TRBV6-3
cdr3_length: 11
d_call: .
j_call: TRBJ2-1
clone_size: many
cdr3_aa: CASSPLNEQFF
cdr3_nt: TGTGCCAGCAGCCCACTAAATGAGCAGTTCTTC

v_call: TRBV20-1
cdr3_length: 13
d_call: TRBD2
j_call: TRBJ2-2
clone_size: .
cdr3_aa: CSSLASNTGELFF
cdr3_nt: TGCAGTTCACTAGCGTCGAACACCGGGGAGCTGTTTTTT

v_call: TRBV20-1
cdr3_length: 13
d_call: .
j_call: TRBJ1-2
clone_size: many
cdr3_aa: CSAKAAEGYGYTF
cdr3_nt: TGCAGTGCTAAGGCGGCGGAGGGGTATGGCTACACCTTC

v_call: TRBV7-2
cdr3_length: 16
d_call: TRBD1
j_call: TRBJ1-5
clone_size: many
cdr3_aa: CASSTDRGQGNQPQHF
cdr3_nt: TGTGCCAGCAGCACGGACAGGGGGCAGGGCAATCAGCCCCAGCATTTT

v_call: TRBV12-3/TRBV12-4
cdr3_length: 14
d_call: .
j_call: TRBJ2-3
clone_size: many
cdr3_aa: CASRSMEYTDTQYF
cdr3_nt: TGTGCCAGCAGGTCTATGGAGTACACAGATACGCAGTATTTT

v_call: TRBV11-3
cdr3_length: 14
d_call: TRBD1
j_call: TRBJ2-1
clone_size: few
cdr3_aa: CASSPRSRGHEQFF
cdr3_nt: TGTGCCAGCAGTCCCCGTTCCAGGGGGCATGAGCAGTTCTTC

v_call: TRBV28
cdr3_length: 14
d_call: .
j_call: TRBJ2-7
clone_size: many
cdr3_aa: CASWAGASNYEQYF
cdr3_nt: TGTGCCAGCTGGGCGGGCGCGTCAAACTACGAGCAGTACTTC

v_call: TRBV21-1
cdr3_length: 16
d_call: .
j_call: TRBJ2-7
clone_size: many
cdr3_aa: CASSKKEVGTTYEQYF
cdr3_nt: TGTGCCAGCAGCAAAAAGGAAGTCGGCACTACCTACGAGCAGTACTTC

v_call: TRBV7-2
cdr3_length: 11
d_call: .
j_call: TRBJ2-3
clone_size: many
cdr3_aa: CASKEGDTQYF
cdr3_nt: TGTGCCAGCAAGGAGGGGGATACGCAGTATTTT

v_call: TRBV7-8
cdr3_length: 13
d_call: .
j_call: TRBJ1-1
clone_size: many
cdr3_aa: CASSSTLNTEAFF
cdr3_nt: TGTGCCAGCAGCTCCACTTTGAACACTGAAGCTTTCTTT

v_call: TRBV24-1
cdr3_length: 13
d_call: .
j_call: TRBJ2-1
clone_size: many
cdr3_aa: CATSEQGRNEQFF
cdr3_nt: TGTGCCACCAGTGAACAGGGTCGCAATGAGCAGTTCTTC